This T cell receptor (beta chain) is drawn from a study of CD8 T cells in ankylosing spondylitis. On this clonotype itself: Its antigen is undetermined.

Study-wide findings and caveats: Characteristic of ankylosing spondylitis blood, it appeared, was a TCR beta motif comprising roughly 8 highly homologous variants. Significant enrichment of disease-linked clones was reportedly seen in matched ankylosing spondylitis synovial fluid.

As the method for making TCR beta libraries, quantitative 5'-RACE with molecular barcodes was used. In TCRdb, the 5' RACE reads were re-called with MiXCR into one record per CDR3 protein. Found here are approximately 540,000 distinct CDR3 sequences, roughly an eighth of them singletons; the top ten hold 6.5% to 7%. This CDR3 is built from 14 residues. CDR1 is SQVTM, CDR2 ANQGSEA, per germline. J was trimmed by 2 bases and V by 1 base; bases with no gene match: 5. Material for sequencing was blood, either unsorted or a sorted T cell fraction (not recorded which). This chain links TRBV29-1 with TRBJ2-7; 7 nucleotides line up with TRBD1. The sequence was obtained from a male donor with ankylosing spondylitis. This CDR3 is CSVEGTGTPYEQYF. The CDR3 bases are TGCAGCGTTGAAGGGACAGGCACGCCCTACGAGCAGTACTTC.